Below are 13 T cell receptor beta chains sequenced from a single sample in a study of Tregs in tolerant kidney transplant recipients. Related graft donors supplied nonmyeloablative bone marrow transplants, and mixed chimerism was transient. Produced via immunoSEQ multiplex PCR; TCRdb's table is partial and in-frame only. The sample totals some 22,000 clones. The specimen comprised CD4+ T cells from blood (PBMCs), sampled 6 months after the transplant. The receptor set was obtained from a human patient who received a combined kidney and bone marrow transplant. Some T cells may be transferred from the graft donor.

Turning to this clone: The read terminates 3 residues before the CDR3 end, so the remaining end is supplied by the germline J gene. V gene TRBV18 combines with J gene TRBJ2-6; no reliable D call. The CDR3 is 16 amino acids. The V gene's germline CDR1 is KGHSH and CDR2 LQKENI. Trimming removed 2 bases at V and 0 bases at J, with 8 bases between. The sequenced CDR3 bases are TGTGCCAGCTCACCAGGCCCCCCCTCTGGGGCCAACGTC. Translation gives CASSPGPPSGANV. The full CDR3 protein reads CASSPGPPSGANVLTF.

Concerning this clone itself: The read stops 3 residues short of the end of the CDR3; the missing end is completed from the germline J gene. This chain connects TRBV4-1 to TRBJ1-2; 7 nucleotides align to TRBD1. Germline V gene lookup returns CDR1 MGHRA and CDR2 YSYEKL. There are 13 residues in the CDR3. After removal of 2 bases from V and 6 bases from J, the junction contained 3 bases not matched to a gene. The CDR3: CASSQTTGNGYTF. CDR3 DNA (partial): TGCGCCAGCAGCCAAACGACAGGGAATGGC.

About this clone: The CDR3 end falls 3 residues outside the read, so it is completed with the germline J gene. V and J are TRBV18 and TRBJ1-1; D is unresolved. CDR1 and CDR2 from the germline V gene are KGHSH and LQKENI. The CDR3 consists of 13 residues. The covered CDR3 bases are TGTGCCAGCTCACCAGAAGGGCAAAAAGAA. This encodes CASSPEGQKE. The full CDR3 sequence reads CASSPEGQKEAFF. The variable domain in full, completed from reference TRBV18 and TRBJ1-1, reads NAGVMQNPRHLVRRRGQEARLRCSPMKGHSHVYWYRQLPEEGLKFMVYLQKENIIDESGMPKERFSAEFPKEGPSILRIQQVVRGDSAAYFCASSPEGQKEAFFGQGTRLTVV.

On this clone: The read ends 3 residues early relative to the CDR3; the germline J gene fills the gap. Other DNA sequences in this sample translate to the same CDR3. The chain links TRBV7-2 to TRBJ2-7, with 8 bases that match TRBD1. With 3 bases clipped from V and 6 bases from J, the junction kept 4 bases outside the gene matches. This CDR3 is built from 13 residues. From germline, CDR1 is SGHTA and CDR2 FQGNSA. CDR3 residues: CASSFGQGGEQYF. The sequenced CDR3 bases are TGTGCCAGCAGCTTCGGACAGGGAGGCGAG.

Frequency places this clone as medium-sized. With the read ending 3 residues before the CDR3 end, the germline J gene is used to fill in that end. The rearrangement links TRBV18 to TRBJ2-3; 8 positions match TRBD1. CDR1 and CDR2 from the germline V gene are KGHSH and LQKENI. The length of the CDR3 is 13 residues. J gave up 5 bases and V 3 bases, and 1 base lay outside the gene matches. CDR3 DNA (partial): TGTGCCAGCTCACCCGGGACAGGAGATACG. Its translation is CASSPGTGDT. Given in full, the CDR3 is CASSPGTGDTQYF.

The CDR3 protein is CASSPQGAWTEAFF. The part of the CDR3 DNA that was read is TGTGCCAGCAGCCCACAGGGGGCGTGGACTGAA. The J gene is TRBJ1-1, the V gene TRBV7-2, with 9 bases lining up with TRBD1. The read falls 3 residues short of the CDR3 end, and the missing part is taken from the germline J gene. CDR3 size: 14 residues. The germline gives CDR1 SGHTA, CDR2 FQGNSA. V was pared by 5 bases and J by 5 bases, with 6 bases of the junction left unmatched.

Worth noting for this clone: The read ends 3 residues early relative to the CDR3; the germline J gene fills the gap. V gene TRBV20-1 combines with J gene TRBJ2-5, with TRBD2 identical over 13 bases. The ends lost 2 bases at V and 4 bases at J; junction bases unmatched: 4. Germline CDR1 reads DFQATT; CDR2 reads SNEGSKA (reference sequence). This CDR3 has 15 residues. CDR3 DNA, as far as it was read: TGCAGTGCTAGACCGACTAGCGGGGGGCGAGAGACC. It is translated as CSARPTSGGRET. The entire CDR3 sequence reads CSARPTSGGRETQYF.

This CDR3 reads CSVGGAGGYTF. The sequenced CDR3 bases are TGCAGCGTTGGCGGTGCTGGGGGC. The V and J genes are TRBV29-1 and TRBJ1-2; D unresolved. The CDR3 end lies 3 residues beyond the end of the read and is filled in from the germline J gene. Looked up from germline, CDR1 is SQVTM and CDR2 is ANQGSEA. This CDR3 spans 11 amino acids.

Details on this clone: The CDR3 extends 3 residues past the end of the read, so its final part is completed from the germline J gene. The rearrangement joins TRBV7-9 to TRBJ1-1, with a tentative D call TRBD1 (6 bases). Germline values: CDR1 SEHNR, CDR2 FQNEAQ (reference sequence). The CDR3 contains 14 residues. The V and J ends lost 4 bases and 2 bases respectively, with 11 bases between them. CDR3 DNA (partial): TGTGCCAGCAGCTCCCGGACAGTAAACACTGAA. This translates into CASSSRTVNTE. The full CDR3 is CASSSRTVNTEAFF.

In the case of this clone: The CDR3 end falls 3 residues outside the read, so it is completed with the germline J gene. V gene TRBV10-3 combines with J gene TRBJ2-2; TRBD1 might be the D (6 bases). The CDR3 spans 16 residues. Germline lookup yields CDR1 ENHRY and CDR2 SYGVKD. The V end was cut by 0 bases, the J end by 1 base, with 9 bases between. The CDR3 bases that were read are TGTGCCATCAGTGAGTCGTTGGGACAGAACACCGGGGAG. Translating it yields CAISESLGQNTGE. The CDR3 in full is CAISESLGQNTGELFF.

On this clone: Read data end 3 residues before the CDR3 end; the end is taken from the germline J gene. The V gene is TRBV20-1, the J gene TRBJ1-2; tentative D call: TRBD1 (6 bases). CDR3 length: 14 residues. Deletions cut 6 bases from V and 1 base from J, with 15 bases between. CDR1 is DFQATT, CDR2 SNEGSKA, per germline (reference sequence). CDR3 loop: CSAARDTFNYGYTF. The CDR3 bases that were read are TGCAGTGCAGCCCGGGACACCTTTAACTATGGC.

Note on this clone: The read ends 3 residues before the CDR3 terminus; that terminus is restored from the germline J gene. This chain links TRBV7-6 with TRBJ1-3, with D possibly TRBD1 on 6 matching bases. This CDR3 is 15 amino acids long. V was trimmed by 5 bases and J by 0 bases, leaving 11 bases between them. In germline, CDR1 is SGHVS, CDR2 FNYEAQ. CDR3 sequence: CASSDRPVSGNTIYF. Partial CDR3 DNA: TGTGCCAGCAGCGACAGGCCCGTCTCTGGAAACACC. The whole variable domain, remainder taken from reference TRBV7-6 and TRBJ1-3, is GAGVSQSPRYKVTKRGQDVALRCDPISGHVSLYWYRQALGQGPEFLTYFNYEAQQDKSGLPNDRFSAERPEGSISTLTIQRTEQRDSAMYRCASSDRPVSGNTIYFGEGSWLTVV.

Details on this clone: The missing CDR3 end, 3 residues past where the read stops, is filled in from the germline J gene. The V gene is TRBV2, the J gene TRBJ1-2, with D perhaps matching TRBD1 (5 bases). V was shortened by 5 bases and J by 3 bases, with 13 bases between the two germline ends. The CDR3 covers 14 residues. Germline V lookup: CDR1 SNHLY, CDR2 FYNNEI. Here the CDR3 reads CASSPRGRDYGYTF. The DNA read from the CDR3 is TGTGCCAGCAGTCCAAGGGGCAGGGACTATGGC.